Below are 20 T cell receptor beta chains sequenced from a single sample in a study of T cells in tuberculosis. The table came from immunoSEQ multiplex PCR; TCRdb's copy has only in-frame clones and leaves some out. This table has around 30,000 clones, about 92% appearing once. The time point: new active TB diagnosis, blood taken before or within 7 days of starting treatment. The input for sequencing was PBMCs, taken at tuberculosis diagnosis. These receptors originate from an adult with tuberculosis.

This clone was counted once. This chain connects TRBV6-1 to TRBJ1-1; D might be TRBD1 (5 bases). The CDR3 covers 13 residues. Trimming removed 8 bases from V and 1 base from J, with 11 bases in between. The germline gives CDR1 MNHNS, CDR2 SASEGT. DNA for the CDR3: TGTGCCAGCGGGGGGGTGCCGAACACTGAAGCTTTCTTT. Translating it yields CASGGVPNTEAFF.

The CDR3 bases are TGTGCCAGCAGTGGGAGGGGCGCTAGCACAGATACGCAGTATTTT. Protein product: CASSGRGASTDTQYF. V usage is TRBV2 and J usage is TRBJ2-3; tentative D call: TRBD2 (6 bases). The germline V gene encodes CDR1 SNHLY and CDR2 FYNNEI. The CDR3 sequence is 15 residues long. The germline V and J ends were trimmed by 4 bases and 0 bases, with 11 bases remaining between them.

In regard to this clone: The junction departs from germline at one end; a sequencing error may be responsible. Different DNA sequences within this sample yield the same CDR3. The chain is built from TRBV28 and TRBJ2-1; D may be TRBD2 (6 bases). Germline loops: CDR1 MDHEN, CDR2 SYDVKM. The CDR3 is 14 amino acids. The DNA for the CDR3 is TGCGCCAGCAGTTTTAGCGGAGCCTACAATGAGCAGTTCTTC. Translating it yields CASSFSGAYNEQFF.

The V call is TRBV5-6, the J call TRBJ2-1, with TRBD2 matching over 16 bases. The CDR3 sequence is 19 residues long. Trimming cost V 6 bases and J 6 bases; bases outside gene matches: 15. Germline V CDR1 and CDR2: SGHDT, YYEEEE. CDR3 sequence reads: CASIRPGTSGRALPNEQFF. The CDR3 region has the DNA TGTGCCAGCATCCGGCCTGGGACTAGCGGGAGGGCCCTCCCCAATGAGCAGTTCTTC.

The chain has TRBV25-1 and TRBJ2-7; no reliable D call. The CDR3 length is 13 residues. CDR1 MGHDK and CDR2 SYGVNS come from the germline V gene. The V and J ends lost 7 bases and 0 bases respectively, with 10 bases between them. CDR3: CASTPTSSYEQYF. CDR3 bases: TGTGCCAGCACCCCAACCAGCTCCTACGAGCAGTACTTC.

The chain couples TRBV2 to TRBJ2-5; TRBD1 matches 7 bases. The CDR3 has 16 amino acids. Germline CDR1 is SNHLY and CDR2 is FYNNEI. The trim removed 5 bases at V and 2 bases at J, leaving 11 bases unmatched. CDR3 DNA sequence: TGTGCCAGCAGTAAATCGGACAGGACGAGACAAGAGACCCAGTACTTC. Translating it yields CASSKSDRTRQETQYF. Drawing the rest from reference TRBV2 and TRBJ2-5, the complete variable domain is EPEVTQTPSHQVTQMGQEVILRCVPISNHLYFYWYRQILGQKVEFLVSFYNNEISEKSEIFDDQFSVERPDGSNFTLKIRSTKLEDSAMYFCASSKSDRTRQETQYFGPGTRLLVL.

The J gene is TRBJ1-4, the V gene TRBV6-5, with 10 bases aligning to TRBD1. The junction had 5 bases not matched to a gene; V was cut back by 4 bases and J by 6 bases. There are 15 residues in the CDR3. From germline, CDR1 is MNHEY and CDR2 SVGAGI. The CDR3 spells CASSFGTGEYEKLFF. For the CDR3, the DNA is TGTGCCAGCAGTTTTGGGACAGGGGAATATGAAAAACTGTTTTTT.

The V call is TRBV15, the J call TRBJ2-1; TRBD2 might be the D (5 bases). Trimming shortened V by 1 base and J by 7 bases, and 11 bases separated the two germline ends. Germline loops: CDR1 LNHNV, CDR2 YYDKDF (reference sequence). This CDR3 is 14 amino acids long. CDR3 residues: CATSRARGLNEQFF. Here the CDR3 DNA reads TGTGCCACCAGCAGAGCTCGGGGTTTGAATGAGCAGTTCTTC.

The rearrangement uses TRBV18 and TRBJ2-1; D gene unclear. There are 15 residues in the CDR3. V was pared by 1 base and J by 5 bases, with 12 bases between. The germline V gene has CDR1 KGHSH and CDR2 LQKENI. The CDR3 nucleotides read TGTGCCAGCTCACCACGAGCCACTCTTAACAATGAGCAGTTCTTC. Its translation is CASSPRATLNNEQFF.

The CDR3 reads CASSIAGTSAFSYEQYF. CDR3 bases: TGTGCCAGTAGTATAGCTGGGACTAGCGCGTTCTCCTACGAGCAGTACTTC. This sequence joins TRBV19 and TRBJ2-7; 10 nucleotides agree with TRBD2. After removal of 1 base from V and 0 bases from J, the junction contained 6 bases not matched to a gene. CDR1 LNHDA and CDR2 SQIVND come from the germline V gene (reference sequence). The length of the CDR3 is 17 residues.

The chain recombines TRBV30 with TRBJ1-1; D might be TRBD1 (6 bases). CDR1 and CDR2 from the germline V gene are GTSNPN and SVGIG (reference sequence). V shed 4 bases and J shed 4 bases, with 16 bases lying between them. The length of the CDR3 is 14 residues. The CDR3 nucleotides read TGTGCCTGGATTGTAGGGGGAGGGGGCACTGAAGCTTTCTTT. Its protein product is CAWIVGGGGTEAFF.

This chain joins TRBV9 and TRBJ2-3, with 8 bases lining up with TRBD1. This CDR3 spans 16 amino acids. Trimming removed 4 bases from V and 2 bases from J; junction bases left unmatched: 9. Germline CDR1 SGDLS, CDR2 YYNGEE. The CDR3 nucleotides are TGTGCCAGCAGCCTACGACAGGGGTCGTTCACAGATACGCAGTATTTT. Encoded protein: CASSLRQGSFTDTQYF.

The V gene is TRBV6-6, the J gene TRBJ2-2, with 9 positions matching TRBD2. Germline V gives CDR1 MNHNY, CDR2 SVGAGI (reference sequence). V shed 7 bases, J shed 6 bases, and the junction held 12 bases outside the gene matches. The CDR3 has 16 residues. The CDR3 bases are TGTGCCAGCATTCTTCCCATTAGCGGGAGTGCCGGGGAGCTGTTTTTT. This encodes CASILPISGSAGELFF.

This clone was observed a single time. The chain recombines TRBV11-3 with TRBJ2-4, with 9 bases aligning to TRBD1. The CDR3 has 13 amino acids. Trimming cost V 1 base and J 8 bases; bases outside gene matches: 0. Germline CDR1 reads SGHNT; CDR2 reads YENEEA. In DNA, the CDR3 is TGTGCCAGCAGCTTAGGACAGGGGGACATTCAGTACTTC. Its protein is CASSLGQGDIQYF.

As DNA, the CDR3 is TGTGCCAGTAGCCCGGGACAGGGAGGCTCCTACGAGCAGTACTTC. Its translation: CASSPGQGGSYEQYF. The V and J genes are TRBV19 and TRBJ2-7; 9 bases map to TRBD1. This CDR3 is built from 15 residues. Looked up from germline, CDR1 is LNHDA and CDR2 is SQIVND (reference sequence). Trimming took 6 bases from V and 0 from J; bases not matched to a gene: 6.

V usage is TRBV28 and J usage is TRBJ1-2; 9 nucleotides line up with TRBD1. This CDR3 contains 13 residues. The V gene's germline CDR1 is MDHEN and CDR2 SYDVKM. The trim removed 10 bases at V and 3 bases at J, leaving 6 bases unmatched. The CDR3 region has the DNA TGTGCCACTATGGACAGGGGCGACTATGGCTACACCTTC. It yields the protein CATMDRGDYGYTF.

This chain links TRBV25-1 with TRBJ1-2; possible D gene TRBD1, 6 bases. The V end lost 8 bases, the J end lost 0 bases, and 19 bases lay between the germline ends. CDR1 is MGHDK and CDR2 is SYGVNS in the germline V gene. The CDR3 covers 16 residues. The CDR3 is CASPIRVGGANYGYTF. CDR3 sequence (DNA): TGTGCCAGCCCCATCAGGGTAGGGGGTGCTAACTATGGCTACACCTTC.

The J gene is TRBJ2-1, the V gene TRBV15, with 9 nucleotides matching TRBD1. The germline V gene encodes CDR1 LNHNV and CDR2 YYDKDF (reference sequence). The V gene end was trimmed by 0 bases and the J gene end by 5 bases; junction bases not matched to a gene: 23. This CDR3 has 22 residues. The CDR3 DNA is TGTGCCACCAGCAGAGAGGCAGTTGACAGGGGGATATTTCAAGGTATAAACAATGAGCAGTTCTTC. Encoded protein: CATSREAVDRGIFQGINNEQFF.

V and J are TRBV27 and TRBJ2-1; no clear D gene. Trimming took off 5 bases at V and 8 bases at J, with 19 bases between the two ends. From germline, CDR1 is MNHEY and CDR2 SMNVEV (reference sequence). The CDR3 sequence is 15 residues long. CDR3 nucleotides: TGTGCCAGCAGTCCTCGGGTCTTTAGTATGGATGAGCAGTTCTTC. Protein: CASSPRVFSMDEQFF.

V usage is TRBV28 and J usage is TRBJ1-4, with 9 bases lining up with TRBD1. This CDR3 comprises 18 residues. V gave up 4 bases and J gave up 2 bases; unmatched junction bases: 11. Germline-derived CDR1 and CDR2 are MDHEN and SYDVKM. This chain's CDR3 is CASSSLWGQGWTNEKLFF. In DNA form, the CDR3 reads TGTGCCAGCAGTTCGCTATGGGGACAGGGTTGGACTAATGAAAAACTGTTTTTT.